The entry that follows covers one T cell receptor (beta chain) sequence. The sample belongs to a study of shared clonotypes between healthy human individuals. Study-level information: A couple of women and three men aged 18 to 49 made up the donors.

This CDR3 comprises 14 residues. The germline V gene has CDR1 MDHEN and CDR2 SYDVKM. Unmatched junction bases numbered 4, after V lost 8 bases and J lost 3 bases. Every unsorted PBMC PCR replicate was loaded with 300 to 350 ng DNA, 33,000 or so T cell genomes. Data came from immunoSEQ multiplex PCR; TCRdb stores just in-frame clones and leaves some out. The sample includes hundreds of thousands of clones, roughly 72% of them seen just once. Material for sequencing was PBMCs. This receptor was obtained from a woman in her forties in good health. Some clones in this sample may be carry-over from other donors' samples. The V gene is TRBV28, the J gene TRBJ1-1, with 12 bases aligning to TRBD1. The CDR3 DNA follows: TGTGCCAGCGGGACAGGGGGCTGGCACACTGAAGCTTTCTTT. Its translation: CASGTGGWHTEAFF.